This TCR beta chain was sequenced in a study of T-cell reconstitution after alpha-beta-depleted transplantation in children listed by TCRdb under 2016. As for the study more broadly: T-cell immune reconstitution after TCRalphabeta/CD19-depleted allogeneic hematopoietic cell transplantation in children was quantitatively tracked in the study by means of TCR repertoire profiling.

General findings and caveats noted by the study authors: The frequencies of hyperexpanded clones fell over the following months, and after one year, T-cell counts and TCRbeta diversity were mostly attributed to newly produced T cells. In some patients, high TCRbeta diversity at day 60 was attributed to recipient T cells and intrathymic progenitors that had survived conditioning. The apparently early recovery of alphabetaT-cell counts about two months after transplant reportedly depended on only several hundred rapidly expanded clones that came from non-depleted graft cells.

Of note for this clonotype: The target of this receptor is not known. There are no base qualities to consult, and no much larger clone falls within one base.

Based on the germline V gene, the CDR1 and CDR2 sequences are ENHRY and SYGVKD. The germline ends are 11 bases apart after V is trimmed by 2 bases and J by 4 bases. The cysteine opens and the phenylalanine closes a CDR3 of 14 amino acids. The retained sequence is limited to the CDR3, 42 bases, with the frame set at the first base. To prepare the library, PCR was applied. Sequencing was performed on an Illumina HiSeq 2500. Molecular barcoding was employed in the preparation of TCR libraries, with unique molecular identifiers being used to normalize TCRbeta repertoire quantification. The public reads were reprocessed in TCRdb via fastp at Q25 and MiXCR, keeping in-frame beta chains. Rows merge per CDR3 protein into single entries with the most common DNA and genes. The sample table contains about 980,000 distinct CDR3 sequences; only one count was recorded for under 30% of them. Of the sample, roughly 28% falls within the top ten clones.

The treatment or condition label of this sample denotes: allogeneic hematopoietic cell transplantation with graft depleted of TCRalphabeta T cells and CD19 B cells. Transplant recipients were children who received TCRalphabeta/CD19-depleted allogeneic hematopoietic cell grafts. The source of this sequence is a boy under two years old who had a stem cell transplant for SCID, so the T cells may come from the graft donor. Specimen: PBMCs, mostly from graft donor cells, collected 360 days after TCRalphabeta/CD19-depleted stem cell transplant. This receptor chain uses TRBV10-3 and TRBJ1-2, with the D segment identity uncertain. The CDR3 has the sequence CAISEAQTIYGYTF. DNA sequence: TGTGCCATCAGTGAGGCTCAGACGATCTATGGCTACACCTTC.